These 11 T cell receptor beta chains originate from one sample sequenced in a study of CD8 T cells in Susac syndrome. Random hexamers primed reverse transcription of roughly 0.5 to 1 ug RNA. TCRdb re-called the immunoSEQ multiplex PCR reads with MiXCR, one entry per CDR3 protein. There are approximately 180,000 distinct CDR3 sequences in the sample; under 95% occur only once, and over 0.08% lies in the top ten. The sequencing input was CD4+ T cells from PBMCs. These receptors were obtained from a human donor with multiple sclerosis.

The chain recombines TRBV4-3 with TRBJ2-3; no clear D. V lost 2 bases, J lost 14 bases, and 17 bases lay in between. This CDR3 is 13 amino acids long. Germline CDR1 is LGHNA and CDR2 is YSLEER. The CDR3 here is CASSQTPRLPMYF. The CDR3 DNA is TGCGCCAGCAGCCAAACCCCGAGGCTCCCCATGTATTTT.

This chain joins TRBV27 and TRBJ1-6; D unresolved. Trimming cost V 8 bases and J 0 bases, with 20 bases left between them. The CDR3 is 18 amino acids. The germline V gene encodes CDR1 MNHEY and CDR2 SMNVEV (reference sequence). The CDR3 spells CASSLGGLKSSYNSPLHF. The CDR3 region has the DNA TGTGCCAGCTCCCTTGGAGGGCTAAAATCCTCCTATAATTCACCCCTCCACTTT.

The genes are TRBV11-1 and TRBJ2-2; no clear D gene. The CDR3 consists of 14 residues. V lost 1 base, J lost 2 bases, and 5 bases lay in between. Germline lookup yields CDR1 SGHAT and CDR2 FQDESV (reference sequence). CDR3 sequence reads: CASSLGINTGELFF. DNA for the CDR3: TGTGCCAGCAGCTTAGGAATAAACACCGGGGAGCTGTTTTTT.

Details on this clonotype: The junction differs from germline at one of its ends, possibly a read error. The CDR3 sequence: CASSQDAGWGGDGGYTF. The DNA for the CDR3 is TGTGCCAGCAGCCAAGATGCGGGCTGGGGTGGGGATGGTGGCTACACTTTC. The chain employs TRBV4-2 and TRBJ1-2; no reliable D call. In germline, CDR1 is LGHNA, CDR2 YNFKEQ. CDR3 length equals 17 residues.

The CDR3, as DNA: TGCGCCAGCAGCTCCGGACACACTAGCACAGATACGCAGTATTTT. This translates into CASSSGHTSTDTQYF. The J gene is TRBJ2-3, the V gene TRBV5-1, with D perhaps TRBD1 (5 bases). Germline V gene data show CDR1 as SGHRS and CDR2 as YFSETQ. This CDR3 has 15 residues. Trimming removed 3 bases from V and 0 bases from J, with 11 bases in between.

The chain has TRBV12-3 or TRBV12-4 and TRBJ1-2; D unclear. The CDR3 covers 14 residues. V lost 3 bases and J lost 5, with 13 bases in between. For the CDR3, the DNA is TGTGCCAGCAGTTTCGCGACCTTGGGGTATGGCTACACCTTC. Translating gives CASSFATLGYGYTF.

The chain joins TRBV19 to TRBJ1-2; perhaps TRBD1 as D (6 bases). The CDR3 is made up of 16 amino acids. Trimming took off 8 bases at V and 2 bases at J, with 21 bases between the two ends. CDR1 LNHDA and CDR2 SQIVND come from the germline V gene (reference sequence). The CDR3 bases are TGTGCCAGTCGGAGTAAAGCGGGGGCGCCGAACTATGGCTACACCTTC. This encodes CASRSKAGAPNYGYTF.

The rearrangement joins TRBV10-3 to TRBJ2-1, with D unresolved. This CDR3 spans 14 amino acids. The germline CDR1 and CDR2 sequences are ENHRY and SYGVKD. V lost 2 bases and J lost 2, with 7 bases in between. Written as DNA, the CDR3 is TGTGCCATCAGTGAGCGGACGGCCTACAATGAGCAGTTCTTC. Translating gives CAISERTAYNEQFF.

This sequence joins TRBV2 and TRBJ2-3; D gene unclear. Germline V gene lookup returns CDR1 SNHLY and CDR2 FYNNEI. Trimming left V 2 bases short and J 0 bases short, with 6 bases between. The CDR3 spans 14 residues. This CDR3 is CASSETASTDTQYF. The CDR3 DNA is TGTGCCAGCAGTGAAACAGCGAGCACAGATACGCAGTATTTT.

V and J are TRBV2 and TRBJ2-3; 9 bases map to TRBD2. V dropped 4 bases and J dropped 11; count of bases not matched to a gene: 7. This CDR3 contains 13 residues. Germline loops: CDR1 SNHLY, CDR2 FYNNEI. The chain's CDR3 is CASSGSSGRGQYF. The CDR3 DNA reads TGTGCCAGCAGTGGGAGTAGCGGGAGAGGGCAGTATTTT.

The rearrangement joins TRBV30 to TRBJ1-1; D ambiguous. The CDR3 extends over 14 amino acids. Germline CDR1 reads GTSNPN; CDR2 reads SVGIG (reference sequence). Between the trimmed V and J ends, which lost 2 bases and 3 bases, there was a span of 13 bases. The CDR3 DNA reads TGTGCCTGGAGTACAAAGCCCTTGGACACTGAAGCTTTCTTT. Encoded protein: CAWSTKPLDTEAFF.